This T cell receptor (beta chain) is drawn from a study of cytomegalovirus exposure and HLA in healthy donors. CDR1 and CDR2 (germline): LGHNA, YSLEER. This CDR3 contains 17 residues. The J segment lost 6 bases and the V segment lost 0 bases, leaving 7 bases of the junction unmatched. Note on this clone: Antigen specificity is unknown.

Study-wide results and caveats: The classifier reportedly diagnosed cytomegalovirus status with high specificity and sensitivity.

Generated by immunoSEQ multiplex PCR, the TCRdb table keeps only in-frame clones and is missing some. The sample has 82,000 or so clones, 95% seen once. This receptor was taken from a woman aged 18-29 years in good health and CMV-seronegative. Material for sequencing was PBMCs. The rearrangement links TRBV4-3 to TRBJ2-2, with TRBD2 matching 10 bases. The CDR3: CASSQDRSGRAAGELFF. The CDR3 bases are TGCGCCAGCAGCCAAGATAGGAGCGGGAGGGCCGCCGGGGAGCTGTTTTTT.